Following are 21 T cell receptor beta chains from one sample sequenced in a study of blood T cells in healthy people across ages. A J-beta primer mix and a sample-barcoded 5' primer were used in a second PCR of roughly 6 to 11 cycles. TCRdb used MiXCR to reprocess the 5' RACE reads, holding one entry per CDR3 protein. The table shows over 600,000 distinct CDR3 sequences, with about half occurring only once. The sequenced sample consisted of blood. The receptors originated from a man at least 80 years old in good health.

V is TRBV21-1 and J is TRBJ2-1; the table's D call, TRBD1, was not checked against the DNA. TRBV21-1 is a listed pseudogene. The CDR3 has 15 amino acids. In nucleotides, the CDR3 is TGTGCCAGGAGAGATAGGGACAGGGATAACAATGAGCAGTTCTTC. It is translated as CARRDRDRDNNEQFF.

V and J are TRBV18 and TRBJ1-5; 7 nucleotides agree with TRBD1. The CDR3 runs to 14 residues. V lost 2 bases to trimming and J lost 7 bases; unmatched junction nucleotides: 5. Germline values: CDR1 KGHSH, CDR2 LQKENI. The CDR3 spells CASSPATGNQPQHF. In nucleotides, the CDR3 is TGTGCCAGCTCACCAGCGACAGGGAACCAGCCCCAGCATTTT.

Ten or more counts support this clonotype. This rearrangement joins TRBV7-2 to TRBJ2-3; D is unclear. The length of the CDR3 is 13 residues. Germline V gene sequence: CDR1 SGHTA, CDR2 FQGNSA. With 5 bases removed from V and 3 bases from J, the gap between germline ends came to 9 bases. The DNA for the CDR3 is TGTGCCAGCAGCCGATCTACAACAGATACGCAGTATTTT. Translated, it gives CASSRSTTDTQYF.

The chain combines TRBV20-1 with TRBJ2-1; D might be TRBD2 (5 bases). Germline V gene data show CDR1 as DFQATT and CDR2 as SNEGSKA (reference sequence). V was shortened by 0 bases and J by 4 bases, with 16 bases between the two germline ends. The CDR3 runs 16 residues. The CDR3 bases are TGCAGTGCTAGAGATGAACGAGACTATGCTTACAATGAGCAGTTCTTC. Protein product: CSARDERDYAYNEQFF.

The gene calls are TRBV12-3 or TRBV12-4 and TRBJ2-5; 13 bases agree with TRBD2. The length of the CDR3 is 15 residues. V trimming: 6 bases; J trimming: 13 bases; junction bases outside the gene matches: 14. In DNA form, the CDR3 reads TGTGCCAGCAGCCTAAGGACTAGCGGGAGCGATGAGCTGTACTTC. It yields the protein CASSLRTSGSDELYF.

The chain combines TRBV20-1 with TRBJ2-5; 7 bases fit TRBD1. Germline CDR1 reads DFQATT; CDR2 reads SNEGSKA (reference sequence). V was pared by 6 bases and J by 2 bases, with 15 bases of the junction left unmatched. This CDR3 has 16 residues. DNA of the CDR3: TGCAGTGCCGTTCCGGGACAGCCAACCCCACAAGAGACCCAGTACTTC. As protein: CSAVPGQPTPQETQYF.

This chain links TRBV2 with TRBJ2-4; D is ambiguous. Gene TRBJ2-5 matches the end of the DNA better, so the J call may be wrong. CDR3 length: 13 amino acids. CDR1 SNHLY and CDR2 FYNNEI come from the germline V gene. CDR3 amino acids: CASSGPPEETQYF. Written as DNA, the CDR3 is TGTGCCAGCAGTGGGCCCCCAGAGGAGACCCAGTACTTC.

DNA for the CDR3: TGTGCCAGCAGCCAAGATCCCGGTAATCAGCCCCAGCATTTT. Translating gives CASSQDPGNQPQHF. This chain connects TRBV3-1 to TRBJ1-5; the D is unclear. This CDR3 has 14 amino acids. Between the trimmed V and J ends, which lost 0 bases and 4 bases, there was a span of 7 bases. The germline V gene has CDR1 LGHDT and CDR2 YNNKEL (reference sequence).

This clonotype has only a few counts. The gene calls are TRBV7-2 and TRBJ2-1; weak D call: TRBD1 (5 bases). Germline CDR1 reads SGHTA; CDR2 reads FQGNSA. The V gene lost 5 bases and the J gene lost 10 bases, with 21 bases spanning the gap. The CDR3 totals 15 residues. The CDR3 DNA sequence: TGTGCCAGCAGCGCGACGAGTAGGACATCCGCCGAGCAGTTCTTC. It translates to CASSATSRTSAEQFF.

This clonotype was seen ten or more times. The rearrangement joins TRBV9 to TRBJ2-6, with D hard to call. CDR1 and CDR2 from the germline V gene are SGDLS and YYNGEE. There are 16 residues in the CDR3. Deletions cut 4 bases from V and 0 bases from J, with 11 bases between. The CDR3 DNA sequence: TGTGCCAGCAGCCCGCAGCGAAGCTCTGGGGCCAACGTCCTGACTTTC. Encoded protein: CASSPQRSSGANVLTF.

This clonotype came up a few times. This chain links TRBV6-2 or TRBV6-3 with TRBJ2-6, with 13 bases aligning to TRBD2. Trimming at V came to 5 bases and at J to 4 bases, leaving 11 bases not matched to a gene. The CDR3 spans 19 residues. CDR1 and CDR2 (germline): MNHEY, SVGEGT. The CDR3 is CASSKQLAGGPSGANVLTF. CDR3 nucleotide sequence: TGTGCCAGCAGTAAGCAACTAGCGGGAGGGCCGAGCGGGGCCAACGTCCTGACTTTC.

This clonotype was detected only a few times. V usage is TRBV12-3 or TRBV12-4 and J usage is TRBJ1-5; D may be TRBD1 (5 bases). The CDR3 totals 14 residues. V dropped 6 bases and J dropped 4 bases, with 13 bases sitting between them. CDR3 bases: TGTGCCAGCAGCCCCCGACAGTTTAATCAGCCCCAGCATTTT. Translated, it gives CASSPRQFNQPQHF.

This clonotype was seen ten or more times. This chain links TRBV7-2 with TRBJ1-2; D possibly corresponds to TRBD1 (5 bases). This CDR3 comprises 14 residues. CDR1 SGHTA and CDR2 FQGNSA come from the germline V gene. V lost 5 bases and J lost 3, with 13 bases in between. The CDR3 is CASSQTDSYYGYTF. The CDR3 nucleotides are TGTGCCAGCAGCCAGACCGACAGCTACTATGGCTACACCTTC.

The chain joins TRBV18 to TRBJ2-5, with D possibly matching TRBD2 (5 bases). The DNA matches TRBJ2-7 better at its end, which makes the J call doubtful. Germline V CDR1 and CDR2: KGHSH, LQKENI. The CDR3 totals 13 residues. The CDR3 loop is CASSPPGVGEQYF. CDR3 in DNA: TGTGCCAGCTCACCACCGGGAGTCGGCGAGCAGTACTTC.

In regard to this clonotype: The junction does not match germline at one end; this may be a read error. The chain couples TRBV20-1 to TRBJ2-1; the match to TRBD1 covers 7 bases. Per germline, CDR1 DFQATT and CDR2 SNEGSKA (reference sequence). This CDR3 is built from 14 residues. The CDR3 bases are TGCAGTGCTGGAAACAGGGGCTCGTACAATGGGCAGTTCTTC. Residues: CSAGNRGSYNGQFF.

Only a few counts were recorded for this clonotype. The J gene is TRBJ2-5, the V gene TRBV20-1; the match to TRBD2 covers 8 bases. The CDR3 spans 13 residues. Germline lookup yields CDR1 DFQATT and CDR2 SNEGSKA (reference sequence). V trimming: 6 bases; J trimming: 11 bases; junction bases outside the gene matches: 14. The CDR3 nucleotides read TGCAGTGCGGAGCGGGAGTGGGGGAATGAGCAGTACTTC. It translates to CSAEREWGNEQYF.

V usage is TRBV5-6 and J usage is TRBJ2-7; TRBD1 is a possible D gene (5 bases). The CDR3 covers 14 residues. V lost 3 bases and J 7 bases, leaving 17 bases between the germline ends. Looked up from germline, CDR1 is SGHDT and CDR2 is YYEEEE. The CDR3 sequence is CASSWGQSFTEQYF. For the CDR3, the DNA is TGTGCCAGCAGCTGGGGCCAGTCCTTTACGGAGCAGTACTTC.

The chain carries TRBV7-2 and TRBJ2-3; 15 nucleotides agree with TRBD2. The CDR3 contains 17 residues. V was pared by 5 bases and J by 4 bases, with 7 bases of the junction left unmatched. Germline lookup yields CDR1 SGHTA and CDR2 FQGNSA. CDR3 DNA sequence: TGTGCCAGCAGCAAAGGGAGGACTAGCGGGAGGGCAGATACGCAGTATTTT. Residues: CASSKGRTSGRADTQYF.

The chain joins TRBV9 to TRBJ1-2; 7 bases fit TRBD1. Germline CDR1 and CDR2: SGDLS and YYNGEE. CDR3 size: 14 residues. V was clipped by 4 bases and J by 8 bases; unmatched bases: 11. The chain's CDR3 is CASSPRQGSRGYTF. The DNA for the CDR3 is TGTGCCAGCAGCCCGAGACAGGGTTCGAGGGGCTACACCTTC.

The chain employs TRBV27 and TRBJ1-4, with a tentative D call TRBD1 (6 bases). The ends were cut back, 2 bases at V and 7 bases at J, with 11 bases in the middle. The CDR3 is made up of 14 amino acids. Looked up from germline, CDR1 is MNHEY and CDR2 is SMNVEV (reference sequence). CDR3 in DNA: TGTGCCAGCAGTTTAAGGGGGGTGGGTGAAAAACTGTTTTTT. It is translated as CASSLRGVGEKLFF.

At least ten counts were recorded for this clonotype. The genes are TRBV4-2 and TRBJ2-5; TRBD1 matches 9 bases. The CDR3 is 15 residues long. With V trimmed by 2 bases and J by 4 bases, 5 bases remained unmatched. The germline CDR1 and CDR2 sequences are LGHNA and YNFKEQ. CDR3 sequence reads: CASSQSQGASETQYF. CDR3 coding DNA: TGTGCCAGCAGCCAATCACAGGGGGCGTCAGAGACCCAGTACTTC.